A single sample gave rise to the 23 T cell receptor beta chains below, sequenced in a study of T cells in Graves' hyperthyroidism and ophthalmopathy. TCR beta CDR3 region amplification was performed from RNA transcripts. Carried out on the TCR CDR3, a first-round RT-PCR used the HTBI primer set. TCRdb passed the multiplex PCR reads through MiXCR, listing each CDR3 protein once. The sample contains around 370,000 distinct CDR3 sequences, less than 20% of which appear only once. Sequenced input: blood. The origin of the receptors is a man younger than 35 with Graves' ophthalmopathy.

This rearrangement joins TRBV5-6 to TRBJ2-2; D unresolved. Trimming took off 0 bases at V and 4 bases at J, with 7 bases between the two ends. CDR3 size: 14 residues. Germline V gene lookup returns CDR1 SGHDT and CDR2 YYEEEE. Here the CDR3 reads CASSLALTTGELFF. Here the CDR3 DNA reads TGTGCCAGCAGCTTGGCACTTACCACCGGGGAGCTGTTTTTT.

This clonotype was detected a few times. The chain combines TRBV10-3 with TRBJ2-7; D gene unclear. This CDR3 has 11 amino acids. V was pared by 3 bases and J by 2 bases, with 2 bases between. Per the germline V gene, CDR1 is ENHRY and CDR2 is SYGVKD. The DNA for the CDR3 is TGTGCCATCAGTGACGCCTACGAGCAGTACTTC. Its translation is CAISDAYEQYF.

The CDR3 is CSVTGTSGELVYNEQFF. The CDR3 DNA reads TGCAGCGTTACTGGGACTAGCGGGGAATTGGTTTACAATGAGCAGTTCTTC. The chain combines TRBV29-1 with TRBJ2-1; TRBD2 aligns across 13 bases. This CDR3 region has 17 residues. Germline CDR1 SQVTM, CDR2 ANQGSEA. Trimming removed 5 bases from V and 4 bases from J; junction bases left unmatched: 11.

The gene calls are TRBV28 and TRBJ2-5; TRBD1 matches at 9 bases. The CDR3 extends over 15 amino acids. CDR1 is MDHEN, CDR2 SYDVKM, per germline. After removal of 5 bases from V and 1 base from J, the junction contained 5 bases not matched to a gene. CDR3 in amino acids: CASSPRQGGQETQYF. In DNA, the CDR3 is TGTGCCAGCAGTCCAAGACAGGGGGGCCAAGAGACCCAGTACTTC.

The table lists this clonotype with many counts. V gene TRBV27 combines with J gene TRBJ1-2; perhaps TRBD1 as D (5 bases). There are 13 residues in the CDR3. Trimming removed 9 bases at V and 4 bases at J, with 15 bases between. The germline CDR1 and CDR2 sequences are MNHEY and SMNVEV (reference sequence). Written as DNA, the CDR3 is TGTGCCAGTTCAACCCGGACAAGCTATGGCTACACCTTC. This translates into CASSTRTSYGYTF.

Of note for this clonotype: This may come from a read error, since a much larger clone is one base off. Lacking the conserved final phenylalanine or tryptophan, this CDR3 likely reflects a read error. V gene TRBV19 combines with J gene TRBJ1-5, with D perhaps matching TRBD1 (6 bases). Trimming left V 7 bases short and J 2 bases short, with 21 bases between. Germline V gives CDR1 LNHDA, CDR2 SQIVND (reference sequence). CDR3 length equals 17 residues. CDR3 in DNA: TGTGCCAGTATGGCGTTTAAGGGGGAAGGGGGCAATCAGCCCCAGCATCTT. Translation: CASMAFKGEGGNQPQHL.

The chain couples TRBV7-9 to TRBJ1-1; D remains unclear. CDR3 length: 14 amino acids. Germline CDR1 is SEHNR and CDR2 is FQNEAQ (reference sequence). V was shortened by 5 bases and J by 1 base, with 11 bases between the two germline ends. CDR3 amino acids: CASSRDGKNTEAFF. The DNA for the CDR3 is TGTGCCAGCAGCCGAGACGGGAAGAACACTGAAGCTTTCTTT. Looking up the rest from reference TRBV7-9 and TRBJ1-1 gives the full variable domain: DTGVSQNPRHKITKRGQNVTFRCDPISEHNRLYWYRQTLGQGPEFLTYFQNEAQLEKSRLLSDRFSAERPKGSFSTLEIQRTEQGDSAMYLCASSRDGKNTEAFFGQGTRLTVV.

The chain carries TRBV10-3 and TRBJ2-5, with 7 bases lining up with TRBD2. Germline loops: CDR1 ENHRY, CDR2 SYGVKD. Germline trimming cut 8 bases from V and 1 base from J; bases unmatched to any gene: 10. This CDR3 comprises 15 residues. CDR3 sequence (DNA): TGTGCCATCGGTAAAGAGGGAGGGCCCCAAGAGACCCAGTACTTC. Its protein is CAIGKEGGPQETQYF.

This clonotype has at least ten counts. The gene calls are TRBV12-3 or TRBV12-4 and TRBJ2-2; D remains unclear. This CDR3 region has 15 residues. V lost 7 bases and J 6 bases, leaving 18 bases between the germline ends. The DNA for the CDR3 is TGTGCCAGCATGATGGACCAATCGGGCGCCGGGGAGCTGTTTTTT. Encoded protein: CASMMDQSGAGELFF.

The chain links TRBV11-2 to TRBJ2-2, with 14 bases that match TRBD2. This CDR3 has 18 residues. The V and J ends lost 5 bases and 5 bases, in that order; junction bases with no gene match: 10. The germline CDR1 and CDR2 sequences are SGHAT and FQNNGV. In DNA form, the CDR3 reads TGTGCCAGCAGCCCCGGAGGCGGGACTAGCGGGGGAACCGGGGAGCTGTTTTTT. Residues: CASSPGGGTSGGTGELFF.

On this clonotype: An end of the junction differs from the germline gene, which may be a read error. The genes are TRBV6-6 and TRBJ1-1; D is unclear. CDR1 MNHNY and CDR2 SVGAGI come from the germline V gene (reference sequence). The CDR3 has 14 residues. The CDR3 sequence is CASSYSVMNTEACF. The DNA of the CDR3 is TGTGCCAGCAGTTACTCGGTAATGAACACTGAAGCTTGCTTT.

This clonotype was counted only a few times. This sequence joins TRBV9 and TRBJ2-5; 7 positions match TRBD1. This CDR3 spans 14 amino acids. V gave up 3 bases and J gave up 5 bases; unmatched junction bases: 7. Germline CDR1 reads SGDLS; CDR2 reads YYNGEE. The CDR3 DNA is TGTGCCAGCAGCGCCGACAGGGCGAGGGAGACCCAGTACTTC. This codes for CASSADRARETQYF. Supplemented by reference TRBV9 and TRBJ2-5, the full variable domain reads DSGVTQTPKHLITATGQRVTLRCSPRSGDLSVYWYQQSLDQGLQFLIQYYNGEERAKGNILERFSAQQFPDLHSELNLSSLELGDSALYFCASSADRARETQYFGPGTRLLVL.

V is TRBV6-6 and J is TRBJ2-2, with TRBD2 matching 8 bases. From germline, CDR1 is MNHNY and CDR2 SVGAGI (reference sequence). V shed 2 bases, J shed 4 bases, and the junction held 3 bases outside the gene matches. The CDR3 is 15 amino acids. CDR3 sequence reads: CASSYGGGSTGELFF. In DNA, the CDR3 is TGTGCCAGCAGTTACGGCGGGGGGAGCACCGGGGAGCTGTTTTTT.

This clonotype was picked up many times. V gene TRBV20-1 combines with J gene TRBJ2-7; 12 bases line up with TRBD2. The V gene's germline CDR1 is DFQATT and CDR2 SNEGSKA (reference sequence). CDR3 length: 14 residues. Trimming at V came to 6 bases and at J to 1 base, leaving 4 bases not matched to a gene. The CDR3, as DNA: TGCAGTGCCGGACTAGCGGGGACGTCCTACGAGCAGTACTTC. Amino acids: CSAGLAGTSYEQYF.

This clonotype was counted a few times. The rearrangement links TRBV12-3 or TRBV12-4 to TRBJ1-3, with D maybe TRBD1 (5 bases). This CDR3 region has 15 residues. Trimming stripped 6 bases from V and 2 bases from J, with 14 bases between. CDR3 sequence reads: CASSPDSRPGNTIYF. DNA for the CDR3: TGTGCCAGCAGCCCAGACAGTCGACCTGGAAACACCATATATTTT.

This chain joins TRBV20-1 and TRBJ2-7, with TRBD1 identical over 9 bases. V was clipped by 8 bases and J by 3 bases; unmatched bases: 2. Germline assignment: CDR1 DFQATT and CDR2 SNEGSKA (reference sequence). The CDR3 is 11 amino acids. The CDR3 is CSPDRGYEQYF. The CDR3 DNA follows: TGCAGTCCGGACAGGGGCTACGAGCAGTACTTC.

This clonotype was counted ten times or more. The V gene is TRBV6-1, the J gene TRBJ2-7, with 8 bases aligning to TRBD1. The CDR3 is made up of 15 amino acids. Germline V CDR1 and CDR2: MNHNS, SASEGT. The V gene end was trimmed by 6 bases and the J gene end by 3 bases; junction bases not matched to a gene: 10. This CDR3 reads CASSPRRQGSYEQYF. The CDR3 nucleotides are TGTGCCAGCAGCCCGAGAAGACAGGGGAGCTACGAGCAGTACTTC.

This clonotype appeared a single time. The V and J genes are TRBV11-2 and TRBJ2-7; a weak D match, TRBD2 (6 bases). The CDR3 runs 15 residues. Trimming pared 5 bases from V and 2 bases from J, leaving 16 bases between. Germline V gives CDR1 SGHAT, CDR2 FQNNGV. DNA of the CDR3: TGTGCCAGCAGCCTTTTAAGGGGACTGGCCTACGAGCAGTACTTC. This gives the protein CASSLLRGLAYEQYF.

This clonotype was seen many times. The chain uses TRBV18 and TRBJ1-2; a possible D gene is TRBD1 (6 bases). The germline V gene has CDR1 KGHSH and CDR2 LQKENI. The CDR3 sequence is 14 residues long. V was pared by 2 bases and J by 8 bases, with 15 bases between. The CDR3 sequence is CASSPSGRTAGYTF. The CDR3 bases are TGTGCCAGCTCACCATCGGGCAGGACAGCAGGCTACACCTTC.

The chain is built from TRBV15 and TRBJ2-1; D possibly corresponds to TRBD1 (5 bases). Looked up from germline, CDR1 is LNHNV and CDR2 is YYDKDF (reference sequence). The CDR3 runs 13 residues. V lost 0 bases to trimming and J lost 10 bases, with 10 bases between them. CDR3 amino acids: CATSRDRTSEQFF. CDR3 DNA: TGTGCCACCAGCAGAGATAGGACAAGCGAGCAGTTCTTC.

This clonotype was picked up one time. The chain uses TRBV6-2 or TRBV6-3 and TRBJ2-5; 7 nucleotides match TRBD1. With 6 bases clipped from V and 5 bases from J, the junction kept 6 bases outside the gene matches. The CDR3 contains 13 residues. The germline gives CDR1 MNHEY, CDR2 SVGEGT. CDR3 in DNA: TGTGCCAGCAGATCCACAGGGGCGGAGACCCAGTACTTC. As protein: CASRSTGAETQYF.

This clonotype was seen many times. J is TRBJ1-1 and V is TRBV20-1; TRBD1 matches at 7 bases. This CDR3 spans 15 amino acids. V lost 5 bases to trimming and J lost 0 bases; unmatched junction nucleotides: 9. CDR1 is DFQATT and CDR2 is SNEGSKA in the germline V gene (reference sequence). Written as DNA, the CDR3 is TGCAGTGCTCTGAGGGGGCCGAGGCTGAACACTGAAGCTTTCTTT. Amino acids: CSALRGPRLNTEAFF.

The chain recombines TRBV5-1 with TRBJ1-1, with a tentative D call TRBD1 (5 bases). Trimming cost V 4 bases and J 1 base, with 14 bases left between them. Germline lookup yields CDR1 SGHRS and CDR2 YFSETQ. This CDR3 spans 15 amino acids. The CDR3 here is CASSPRDGGNTEAFF. In DNA form, the CDR3 reads TGCGCCAGCAGCCCCCGGGACGGGGGGAACACTGAAGCTTTCTTT.